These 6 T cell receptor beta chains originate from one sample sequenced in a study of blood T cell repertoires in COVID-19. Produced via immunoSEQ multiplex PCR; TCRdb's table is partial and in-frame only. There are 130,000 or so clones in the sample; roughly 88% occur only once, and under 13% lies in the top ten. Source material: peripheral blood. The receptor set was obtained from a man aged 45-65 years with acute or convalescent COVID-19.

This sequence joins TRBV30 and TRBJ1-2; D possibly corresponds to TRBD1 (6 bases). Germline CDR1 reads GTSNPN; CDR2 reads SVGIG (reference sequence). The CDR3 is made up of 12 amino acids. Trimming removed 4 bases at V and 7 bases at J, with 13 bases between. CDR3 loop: CAWTLGGLGYTF. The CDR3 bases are TGTGCCTGGACCTTGGGGGGGCTTGGCTACACCTTC.

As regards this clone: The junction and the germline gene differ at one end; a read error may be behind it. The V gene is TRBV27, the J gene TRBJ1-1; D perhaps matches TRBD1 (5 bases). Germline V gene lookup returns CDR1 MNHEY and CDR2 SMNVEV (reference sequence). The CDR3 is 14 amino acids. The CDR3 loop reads CASSSPGLGTEAFF. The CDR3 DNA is TGTGCCAGTAGTTCACCAGGGTTGGGCACTGAAGCTTTCTTT.

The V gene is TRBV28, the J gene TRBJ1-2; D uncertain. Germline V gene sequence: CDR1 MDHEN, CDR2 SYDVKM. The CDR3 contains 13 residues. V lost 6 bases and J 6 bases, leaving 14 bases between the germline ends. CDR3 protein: CASSLARRDGYTF. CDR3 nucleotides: TGTGCCAGCAGCCTAGCTAGAAGGGATGGCTACACCTTC.

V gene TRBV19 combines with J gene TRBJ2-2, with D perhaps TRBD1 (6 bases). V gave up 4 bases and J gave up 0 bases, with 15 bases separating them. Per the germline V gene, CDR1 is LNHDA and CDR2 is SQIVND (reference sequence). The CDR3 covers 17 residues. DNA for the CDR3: TGTGCCAGTAGTACGACTCACAGGGTTACGAACACCGGGGAGCTGTTTTTT. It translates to CASSTTHRVTNTGELFF.

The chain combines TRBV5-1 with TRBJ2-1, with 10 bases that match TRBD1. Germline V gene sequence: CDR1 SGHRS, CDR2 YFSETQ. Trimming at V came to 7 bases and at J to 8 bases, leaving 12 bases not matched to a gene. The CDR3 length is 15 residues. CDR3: CASWGGGTGVHEQFF. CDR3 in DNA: TGCGCCAGCTGGGGAGGCGGGACAGGGGTACATGAGCAGTTCTTC.

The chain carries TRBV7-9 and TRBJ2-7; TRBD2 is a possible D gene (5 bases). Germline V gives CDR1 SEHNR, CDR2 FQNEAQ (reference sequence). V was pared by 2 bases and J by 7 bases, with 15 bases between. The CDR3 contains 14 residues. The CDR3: CASSLQEVGQEQYF. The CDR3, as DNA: TGTGCCAGCAGCTTACAGGAGGTGGGCCAGGAGCAGTACTTC.